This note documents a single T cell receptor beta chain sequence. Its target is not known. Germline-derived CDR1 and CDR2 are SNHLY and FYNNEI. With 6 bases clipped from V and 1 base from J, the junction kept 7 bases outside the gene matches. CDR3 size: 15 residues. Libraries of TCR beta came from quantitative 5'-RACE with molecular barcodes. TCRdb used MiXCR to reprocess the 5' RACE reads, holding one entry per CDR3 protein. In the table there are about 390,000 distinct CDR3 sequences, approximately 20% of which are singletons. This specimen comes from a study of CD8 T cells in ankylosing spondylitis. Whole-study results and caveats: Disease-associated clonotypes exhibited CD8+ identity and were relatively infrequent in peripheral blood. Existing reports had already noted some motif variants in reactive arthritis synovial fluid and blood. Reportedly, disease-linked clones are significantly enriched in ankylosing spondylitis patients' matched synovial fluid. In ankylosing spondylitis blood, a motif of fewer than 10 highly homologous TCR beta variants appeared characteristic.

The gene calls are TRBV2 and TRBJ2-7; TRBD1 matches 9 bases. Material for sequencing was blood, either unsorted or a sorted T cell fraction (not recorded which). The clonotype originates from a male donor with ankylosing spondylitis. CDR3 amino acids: CASRSGTGNSYEQYF. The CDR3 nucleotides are TGTGCCAGCAGAAGCGGGACAGGGAATTCCTACGAGCAGTACTTC.